This T cell receptor (beta chain) was recovered during a study of blood T cell repertoires in COVID-19 (dated by TCRdb to the early 2020s). With regard to the full study: Samples from collaborators originated in the United States, Italy and Spain and spanned both the acute and convalescent phases of COVID-19. The repertoires were released in a freely available public database meant as a resource for research on the immune response to SARS-CoV-2. The dataset comprised deeply sampled blood TCRbeta repertoires from subjects exposed to, actively infected with, or recovered from COVID-19. Where available, HLA class I and class II types were obtained from metadata supplied by the sample provider rather than from assay-based typing. The material from the prospective study consisted of cDNA or gDNA derived from T cells, B-cell-depleted T cells, or PBMCs. Samples came from the ongoing ImmuneRACE study (first 160 participants) plus 1,254 subjects from 6 global collaborators. The sample metadata nearly always contained a de-identified subject ID, COVID-19 status, age in years and sex.

In the prospective study, participants were about 18 to 95 years old, resided in 24 geographic areas of the United States, and were enrolled through a virtual design. To assign participants to cohorts, the prospective study relied on clinical history that participants themselves reported in a screening survey and a study questionnaire. A participant counted as exposed if, within 2 weeks of entering the study, that participant had been in contact with someone who had a PCR-confirmed or clinician-diagnosed COVID-19 case. In the prospective study, whole blood, serum and a nasopharyngeal or oropharyngeal swab were collected from each participant by mobile phlebotomists. Prospective study participants could optionally give additional blood draws and questionnaires over an approximately two-month period. Before DNA extraction, blood samples from the prospective study were shipped at room temperature or frozen.

The germline V gene (reference sequence) sets CDR1 to SEHNR and CDR2 to FQNEAQ. The CDR3, from cysteine to phenylalanine, totals 13 residues. Of all the DNA, just the CDR3 is kept, 39 bases in frame from base 1. V and J lose 6 bases and 6 bases, and a span of 14 bases separates them. The paper as a whole reports these results and caveats: How much clinical and demographic metadata was included differed by source and by participant, and the metadata was provided uncurated.

The immunoSEQ Assay, a bias-controlled multiplex PCR, was used to amplify TCRbeta CDR3 regions from genomic DNA. In the source study's methods: Within the assay, amplification of reference gene primers was used to estimate how many nucleated cells each sample contained. To quantify the absolute abundance of each unique TCRbeta CDR3 rearrangement, sequence reads were collapsed and filtered. For each sample, productive Simpson clonality was calculated as the square root of Simpson's diversity index over productive rearrangements. The source is immuneACCESS, and TCRdb retained only in-frame sequences with V and J called. Part of the clones is not carried over; for the studies checked, unresolved V genes explain less than half of this, and the remainder is unexplained. For V, J and clone size, that table is used; D and trimming come from the DNA. Present in this sample are 290,000 or so clones, around 80% of which were seen just once. The biggest ten clones account for 5% of the sample.

On this clone itself: Its antigen remains unidentified. No much larger clonotype is one base removed from it; base qualities were not supplied.

Material: PBMCs or T cells enriched from blood (not recorded which). In this chain, TRBV7-9 is recombined with TRBJ1-2, with TRBD1 tentatively as D gene (5 bases match). This clonotype was obtained from a middle-aged man who had been exposed to COVID-19. The DNA sequence is as follows: TGTGCCAGCAGTCCTGGACAAGTAAATGGCTACACCTTC. Its product reads: CASSPGQVNGYTF.